This is a list of T cell receptor beta chains from one sample in a study of T cell changes during pregnancy in multiple sclerosis. Only in-frame clones appear in the TCRdb table, and some are missing; sequencing was by immunoSEQ multiplex PCR. The profile shows approximately 32,000 clones, 75% to 90% of them singletons. The sequences come from CD8+ T cells from peripheral blood mononuclear cells, collected in the second trimester of pregnancy. Receptors were obtained from a female donor with multiple sclerosis, enrolled in a pregnancy study. The CDR3 runs from the conserved cysteine through the conserved F or W. A D gene is named only where the DNA matches it firmly.

>-|TRBJ2-1|TRBV27
TGTGCCAGCAGTCCCCCGACTAGTTCGCGGGAGCAGTTCTTC
CASSPPTSSREQFF
>TRBD2|TRBJ2-4|TRBV27
TGTGCCAGCAGTGTCGGGGGGGCCAAAAACATTCAGTACTTC
CASSVGGAKNIQYF
>TRBD1|TRBJ2-7|TRBV7-9
TGTGCCAGCACCACAGGGGGCGAGCAGTACTTC
CASTTGGEQYF
>-|TRBJ1-1|TRBV6-5
TGTGCCAGCAGTTTAAGAGGTATTACGGGTAGAACTGAAGCTTTCTTT
CASSLRGITGRTEAFF
>TRBD2|TRBJ2-3|TRBV19
TGTGCCAGTAACCCGGGACTAGAGACAGATACGCAGTATTTT
CASNPGLETDTQYF
>-|TRBJ1-5|TRBV9
TGTGCCAGCAGCGTAAGAGCAGGGCCGGTGCCCCAGCATTTT
CASSVRAGPVPQHF
>-|TRBJ2-7|TRBV5-6
TGTGCCAGCAGCCTCAGGACTTTTTACGAGCAGTACTTC
CASSLRTFYEQYF
>TRBD1|TRBJ2-7|TRBV5-1
TGCGCCAGCAGCTTGTACAGGGGGCACGACGAGCAGTACTTC
CASSLYRGHDEQYF
>TRBD1|TRBJ1-2|TRBV19
TGTGCCAGTACCCCGACAGGGGGCGACTATGGCTACACCTTC
CASTPTGGDYGYTF
>TRBD2|TRBJ2-5|TRBV28
TGTGCCAGCAGTATGACTAGCGGGAGGGGGCCCACTCAAGAGACCCAGTACTTC
CASSMTSGRGPTQETQYF
>-|TRBJ2-7|TRBV2
TGTGCCAGCATGGAGGGGCGCGCCAGAAACTACGAGCAGTACTTC
CASMEGRARNYEQYF
>TRBD1|TRBJ2-7|TRBV30
TGTGCCGGAGACGTCCTTAACACAGACAGGGGGCTGAACGAGCAGTACTTC
CAGDVLNTDRGLNEQYF